This T cell receptor (beta chain) was found in a study of blood T cell repertoires in COVID-19. Authors' processing steps: Scientists estimated how many nucleated cells there were by amplifying reference gene primers. Sequenced by immunoSEQ multiplex PCR; TCRdb stores in-frame clones only, minus some. V and J calls plus clone size are reproduced from that table; the DNA served to infer D and trimming. The sample has 200,000 to 300,000 clones; 85% to 90% are singletons. From germline, CDR1 is SEHNR and CDR2 FQNEAQ (reference sequence). CDR3 length: 15 residues. Trimming cost V 3 bases and J 5 bases; bases outside gene matches: 9.

V usage is TRBV7-9 and J usage is TRBJ1-2; 7 positions agree with TRBD1. The TCR sequence derives from a woman in her thirties or forties who had recovered from COVID-19. Sequenced material: peripheral blood. The CDR3 region has the DNA TGTGCCAGCAGCTTGGGGACAGCCATTACTTATGGCTACACCTTC. It codes for CASSLGTAITYGYTF.